A single sample gave rise to the 14 T cell receptor beta chains below, sequenced in a study of T cells after yellow fever vaccination. Each CDR3 protein is one row after TCRdb ran MiXCR on the 5' RACE reads. Here the sample spans a few hundred thousand distinct CDR3 sequences, 7.5% to 9% being singletons. The sequencing here drew on CD4+ T cells sorted from PBMCs, taken 5 days after the yellow fever booster vaccination. These receptors were obtained from a man younger than 30 who received the YFV17D yellow fever vaccine.

The J gene is TRBJ1-2, the V gene TRBV5-1; no reliable D call. The germline gives CDR1 SGHRS, CDR2 YFSETQ. This CDR3 is built from 12 residues. Trimming removed 0 bases from V and 8 bases from J, with 8 bases in between. CDR3 nucleotide sequence: TGCGCCAGCAGCTTGGATTGGGAAGGCTACACCTTC. It translates to CASSLDWEGYTF.

This clonotype was seen many times. The chain joins TRBV4-2 to TRBJ1-4, with 7 nucleotides matching TRBD1. Losses at the gene ends were 0 bases for V and 3 bases for J; bases not matched to a gene: 7. The length of the CDR3 is 17 residues. Germline CDR1 and CDR2: LGHNA and YNFKEQ. The CDR3 here is CASSQDKAGQSNEKLFF. The DNA of the CDR3 is TGTGCCAGCAGCCAAGATAAGGCGGGACAGTCTAATGAAAAACTGTTTTTT.

V usage is TRBV4-3 and J usage is TRBJ2-1; 8 bases are shared with TRBD2. CDR1 LGHNA and CDR2 YSLEER come from the germline V gene. CDR3 length equals 18 residues. V gave up 1 base and J gave up 0 bases; unmatched junction bases: 8. CDR3 sequence (DNA): TGCGCCAGCAGCCAAGCGCAGGCGGGGGGTCGCTCCTACAATGAGCAGTTCTTC. Translation gives CASSQAQAGGRSYNEQFF.

The rearrangement joins TRBV7-2 to TRBJ2-3, with D tentatively TRBD1 (6 bases). Germline lookup yields CDR1 SGHTA and CDR2 FQGNSA. V was pared by 5 bases and J by 2 bases, with 14 bases between. This CDR3 contains 15 residues. CDR3 region: CASSRPGHPTDTQYF. The CDR3 DNA follows: TGTGCCAGCAGCCGTCCGGGACACCCCACAGATACGCAGTATTTT. Full variable domain (remainder filled in from reference TRBV7-2 and TRBJ2-3): GAGVSQSPSNKVTEKGKDVELRCDPISGHTALYWYRQSLGQGLEFLIYFQGNSAPDKSGLPSDRFSAERTGGSVSTLTIQRTQQEDSAVYLCASSRPGHPTDTQYFGPGTRLTVL.

This chain links TRBV6-6 with TRBJ1-1, with 9 bases that match TRBD1. This CDR3 comprises 13 residues. Germline assignment: CDR1 MNHNY and CDR2 SVGAGI (reference sequence). V shed 6 bases and J 3 bases; nucleotides not matched to a gene: 2. CDR3 coding DNA: TGTGCCAGCAGAAGACAGGGGGACACTGAAGCTTTCTTT. This gives the protein CASRRQGDTEAFF.

This clonotype was counted at least ten times. The V call is TRBV7-2, the J call TRBJ1-1; D call uncertain. Germline-derived CDR1 and CDR2 are SGHTA and FQGNSA. The V gene lost 1 base and the J gene lost 3 bases, with 12 bases spanning the gap. The CDR3 has 15 amino acids. CDR3 sequence: CASSLVPGAYTEAFF. Here the CDR3 DNA reads TGTGCCAGCAGCTTAGTGCCGGGCGCCTACACTGAAGCTTTCTTT.

This chain links TRBV3-1 with TRBJ1-1; maybe TRBD1 (5 bases). CDR3 length: 15 amino acids. Germline-derived CDR1 and CDR2 are LGHDT and YNNKEL (reference sequence). V shed 0 bases and J shed 6 bases, with 14 bases lying between them. DNA for the CDR3: TGTGCCAGCAGCCAAGATCTGGGGGTGGGAGCTGAAGCTTTCTTT. Its translation is CASSQDLGVGAEAFF.

In this sample, this clonotype turned up a few times. V gene TRBV7-9 combines with J gene TRBJ2-7; D is unclear. There are 15 residues in the CDR3. The ends were cut back, 1 base at V and 4 bases at J, with 14 bases in the middle. Germline loops: CDR1 SEHNR, CDR2 FQNEAQ (reference sequence). The CDR3: CASSLEGIPLYEQYF. The CDR3 DNA sequence: TGTGCCAGCAGCTTAGAAGGAATCCCGCTTTACGAGCAGTACTTC.

V usage is TRBV4-2 and J usage is TRBJ1-6; 7 bases line up with TRBD1. V gave up 2 bases and J gave up 4 bases; unmatched junction bases: 5. The germline CDR1 and CDR2 sequences are LGHNA and YNFKEQ. This CDR3 is built from 16 residues. The CDR3 sequence is CASSQPGTAYNSPLHF. As DNA, the CDR3 is TGTGCCAGCAGCCAACCCGGGACAGCTTATAATTCACCCCTCCACTTT.

This clonotype was seen at least ten times. The chain joins TRBV7-2 to TRBJ1-6; 8 nucleotides match TRBD1. CDR1 is SGHTA and CDR2 is FQGNSA in the germline V gene. The CDR3 has 13 residues. The ends lost 5 bases at V and 9 bases at J; junction bases unmatched: 3. CDR3 amino acids: CASSGQGVSPLHF. The CDR3 bases are TGTGCCAGCAGCGGACAGGGAGTTTCACCCCTCCACTTT.

There are a few counts of this clonotype. The chain's CDR3 is CASSQTRIETQYF. CDR3 coding DNA: TGCGCCAGCTCACAGACTCGTATTGAGACCCAGTACTTC. The J gene is TRBJ2-5, the V gene TRBV4-3; D is unclear. The germline CDR1 and CDR2 sequences are LGHNA and YSLEER. The ends were cut back, 8 bases at V and 5 bases at J, with 15 bases in the middle. This CDR3 comprises 13 residues.

This clonotype was detected many times. The chain employs TRBV7-2 and TRBJ2-5; tentative D call: TRBD2 (5 bases). Germline V gives CDR1 SGHTA, CDR2 FQGNSA. Trimming removed 5 bases from V and 5 bases from J, with 18 bases in between. The CDR3 contains 15 residues. CDR3 bases: TGTGCCAGCAGCCCCGAGGGCCTAGCATATGAGACCCAGTACTTC. This sequence encodes CASSPEGLAYETQYF.

This CDR3 is CASSKPGKGALGEQYV. CDR3 coding DNA: TGTGCCAGCAGTAAGCCGGGGAAAGGGGCCCTAGGGGAGCAGTACGTC. The chain joins TRBV6-2 or TRBV6-3 to TRBJ2-7, with D perhaps TRBD1 or TRBD2 (5 bases each). V lost 5 bases to trimming and J lost 7 bases, with 24 bases between them. The CDR3 runs 16 residues. Germline V gives CDR1 MNHEY, CDR2 SVGEGT.

This clonotype has more than one count but fewer than ten. The gene calls are TRBV7-3 and TRBJ2-3, with no clear D. The CDR3 is 15 residues long. V was clipped by 5 bases and J by 2 bases, with 14 bases between them. Per the germline V gene, CDR1 is SGHTA and CDR2 is FQGTGA. The CDR3 is CASSLGPRTTDTQYF. DNA for the CDR3: TGTGCCAGCAGCCTAGGACCCCGGACCACAGATACGCAGTATTTT.